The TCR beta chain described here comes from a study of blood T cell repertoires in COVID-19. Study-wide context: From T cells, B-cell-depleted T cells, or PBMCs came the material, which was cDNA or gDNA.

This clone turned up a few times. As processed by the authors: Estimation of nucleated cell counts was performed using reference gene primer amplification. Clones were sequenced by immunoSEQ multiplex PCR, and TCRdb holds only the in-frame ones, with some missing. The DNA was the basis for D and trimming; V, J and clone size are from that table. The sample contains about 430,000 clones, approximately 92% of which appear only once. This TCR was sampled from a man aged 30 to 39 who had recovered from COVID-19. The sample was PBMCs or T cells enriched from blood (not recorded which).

This chain's CDR3 is CASSPGTQSSYEQYF. The DNA for the CDR3 is TGCGCCAGCAGCCCCGGGACTCAAAGCTCCTACGAGCAGTACTTC. J is TRBJ2-7 and V is TRBV5-1; TRBD2 might be the D (6 bases). With 4 bases removed from V and 0 bases from J, the gap between germline ends came to 14 bases. The CDR3 totals 15 residues. Per germline, CDR1 SGHRS and CDR2 YFSETQ. Full variable domain (missing parts from reference TRBV5-1 and TRBJ2-7): KAGVTQTPRYLIKTRGQQVTLSCSPISGHRSVSWYQQTPGQGLQFLFEYFSETQRNKGNFPGRFSGRQFSNSRSEMNVSTLELGDSALYLCASSPGTQSSYEQYFGPGTRLTVT.